This entry concerns a single T cell receptor beta chain. Its antigen is as yet unknown. All of the isolated RNA was reverse transcribed, so expressed TCRB transcripts were sequenced. TCRdb keeps only in-frame clones here, not all; method: immunoSEQ multiplex PCR. The repertoire holds approximately 150,000 clones, with 9% to 10% as singletons. CDR1 is LNHDA and CDR2 is SQIVND in the germline V gene (reference sequence). The CDR3 runs to 12 residues. Between the trimmed V and J ends, which lost 7 bases and 3 bases, there was a span of 10 bases. The data were taken from a study of beta chain features in type 1 diabetes. Overall study results and limits: TCRB repertoires of naive, central memory and Treg cells appeared more similar among patients than among healthy donors.

The V gene is TRBV19, the J gene TRBJ2-7, with D hard to call. The TCR comes from a middle-aged woman in good health. Specimen: central memory CD4+ T cells from blood. The CDR3 protein is CASKRLLYEQYF. CDR3 sequence (DNA): TGTGCCAGTAAGAGGTTACTCTACGAGCAGTACTTC.